A selection of T cell receptor beta chains follows, all from one sample in a study of T-cell memory formation after mild COVID-19. TCRdb passed the 5' RACE reads through MiXCR, listing each CDR3 protein once. The table has about 560,000 distinct CDR3 sequences, roughly 20% seen once. Sequencing was done on a sample of PBMCs or a T cell subset sorted from them (not recorded which). These receptors came from an adult woman who had mild COVID-19 (a few samples of this study predate the infection). Cell type and time point are not known. The CDR3 runs from the conserved cysteine through the conserved F or W. The D gene is left open where the match is weak. Some rows have no size entry. The others give once, few or many, or a class for an expanded clone.

>TRBV4-3|TRBD2|TRBJ2-5|NA
TGCGCCAGCAGCCAAGAGATCACTAGCGGGATAGGAGAGACCCAGTACTTC
CASSQEITSGIGETQYF
>TRBV10-3|TRBD1|TRBJ1-2|many
TGTGCCATCATGCCAGGGGGCGGTGTCGATGGCTACACCTTC
CAIMPGGGVDGYTF
>TRBV3-1|NA|TRBJ2-1|few
TGTGCCAGCAGCCAAGAAGGAAGGGAGTGGAATGAGCAGTTCTTC
CASSQEGREWNEQFF
>TRBV9|NA|TRBJ2-3|NA
TGTGCCAGCAGCGTGGTTCCAGACAGCACAGATACGCAGTATTTT
CASSVVPDSTDTQYF
>TRBV3-1|NA|TRBJ1-2|NA
TGTGCCAGCAGCCAAGGCGGAATCTATGGCTACACCTTC
CASSQGGIYGYTF
>TRBV20-1|NA|TRBJ2-7|few
TGCAGTGCCCCGGACCCGGGCGGGTACGAGCAGTACTTC
CSAPDPGGYEQYF
>TRBV7-6|NA|TRBJ1-1|few
TGTGCCAGCAGCTTAGGAGGTCAGGGCATGCGGGACACTGAAGCTTTCTTT
CASSLGGQGMRDTEAFF
>TRBV18|NA|TRBJ1-2|NA
TGTGCCAGCTCCCCCCGCGTGGTAGGGGAAGAAGGCTACACCTTC
CASSPRVVGEEGYTF
>TRBV29-1|TRBD1|TRBJ2-1|NA
TGCAGCGTGAAGACCGGGACAGGCTCCTACAATGAGCAGTTCTTC
CSVKTGTGSYNEQFF
>TRBV10-3|NA|TRBJ1-1|NA
TGTGCCATCAGTGGAAGGGCCGACGACACTGAAGCTTTCTTT
CAISGRADDTEAFF
>TRBV29-1|NA|TRBJ2-1|few
TGCAGCGTTTGGAGGGAGTACAACAATGAGCAGTTCTTC
CSVWREYNNEQFF
>TRBV7-2|TRBD2|TRBJ2-5|NA
TGTGCCAGCAGCTTAGCGGCTAGCGGGAGAGGAGAGACCCAGTACTTC
CASSLAASGRGETQYF
>TRBV14|NA|TRBJ1-1|NA
TGTGCCAGCAGCCCTCGGGTCGGTACTGAAGCTTTCTTT
CASSPRVGTEAFF
>TRBV4-1|NA|TRBJ1-4|many
TGCGCCAGCAGCCAAGGGTACGGGGGTAATGAAAAACTGTTTTTT
CASSQGYGGNEKLFF
>TRBV12-3/TRBV12-4|TRBD1|TRBJ1-1|NA
TGTGCCAGCAGTGCCTACTCGACAGGGCCGACTGAAGCTTTCTTT
CASSAYSTGPTEAFF
>TRBV6-5|NA|TRBJ1-6|NA
TGTGCCAGCAGTTACGTGGCAGGGTATGGAACACCCCTCCACTTT
CASSYVAGYGTPLHF
>TRBV12-3/TRBV12-4|NA|TRBJ2-3|NA
TGTGCCAGCACCCCCCCAAACACAGATACGCAGTATTTT
CASTPPNTDTQYF
>TRBV20-1|NA|TRBJ2-7|NA
TGCAGTGCTAGAGAGGGACGTCCCTACGAGCAGTACTTC
CSAREGRPYEQYF
>TRBV9|TRBD2|TRBJ2-1|NA
TGTGCCAGCAGCGTAGTGGCTAGCGGGGGGCCTGAGCAGTTCTTC
CASSVVASGGPEQFF
>TRBV2|TRBD2|TRBJ2-7|few
TGTGCCAGCAGCATGGGAGCGGGGGACCCTACTCGCGAGCAGTACTTC
CASSMGAGDPTREQYF
>TRBV20-1|TRBD2|TRBJ2-7|few
TGCAGTGCAACTCGAGGAGGGGGACTAGCGACCTACGAGCAGTACTTC
CSATRGGGLATYEQYF
>TRBV29-1|NA|TRBJ2-1|few
TGCAGCGTTGAGGACTACTCTATTTCCTACAATGAGCAGTTCTTC
CSVEDYSISYNEQFF
>TRBV11-3|NA|TRBJ2-1|few
TGTGCCAGCAGCTTAGAGGAGGGCTACAATGAGCAGTTCTTC
CASSLEEGYNEQFF
>TRBV18|NA|TRBJ1-3|NA
TGTGCCAGCTCACCTCACGACAGGATCTCTGGAAACACCATATATTTT
CASSPHDRISGNTIYF
>TRBV11-2|NA|TRBJ2-2|few
TGTGCCAGCAGCTTTGGAAGCTCCACCGGGGAGCTGTTTTTT
CASSFGSSTGELFF